The 31 T cell receptor beta chains reported below all come from one sample, sequenced in a study of neurological immune-mediated disorders. TCRdb analysed the 5' RACE reads with MiXCR anew, one entry per CDR3 protein. In the table there are 50,000 to 80,000 distinct CDR3 sequences, under 3.5% of which are singletons. The sequenced sample was PBMCs. The origin of the receptors is a middle-aged man with multiple sclerosis.

This clonotype was seen at least ten times. The V and J genes are TRBV20-1 and TRBJ1-5; the D gene is possibly TRBD1 (6 bases). This CDR3 comprises 14 residues. CDR1 and CDR2 from the germline V gene are DFQATT and SNEGSKA (reference sequence). V lost 3 bases and J lost 7, with 16 bases in between. CDR3 coding DNA: TGCAGTGCTAGGTCTGGACAGATGGACCAGCCCCAGCATTTT. Its translation is CSARSGQMDQPQHF.

This clonotype appeared a few times. One base away lies a much larger clone, so this may be a sequencing read error. No conserved phenylalanine or tryptophan ends this CDR3, so it is likely a read error. The V and J genes are TRBV12-3 or TRBV12-4 and TRBJ2-5; 8 nucleotides line up with TRBD1. The CDR3 totals 13 residues. The J segment lost 7 bases and the V segment lost 5 bases, leaving 6 bases of the junction unmatched. The CDR3 DNA is TGTGCCAGCAGTCTCCAGACAGGGGTGACCCAGTACATC. This encodes CASSLQTGVTQYI.

This clonotype was seen ten or more times. The chain has TRBV4-2 and TRBJ2-7; 12 positions agree with TRBD2. The CDR3 extends over 16 amino acids. Germline CDR1 is LGHNA and CDR2 is YNFKEQ. The V segment lost 0 bases and the J segment 7 bases; nucleotides outside the gene matches: 7. The CDR3 loop reads CASSQDLAGGVGEQYF. The DNA for the CDR3 is TGTGCCAGCAGCCAAGATCTAGCGGGAGGGGTTGGGGAGCAGTACTTC.

In its sample, this clonotype was seen many times. V gene TRBV27 combines with J gene TRBJ2-7; no definite D call. Between the trimmed V and J ends, which lost 4 bases and 3 bases, there was a span of 10 bases. The germline gives CDR1 MNHEY, CDR2 SMNVEV (reference sequence). This CDR3 has 13 residues. The CDR3 protein is CASSSIGHYEQYF. The CDR3 DNA reads TGTGCCAGCAGTTCGATAGGGCACTACGAGCAGTACTTC.

This clonotype was found many times. The rearrangement uses TRBV5-1 and TRBJ2-3; 8 bases map to TRBD1. The CDR3 contains 17 residues. Germline V gives CDR1 SGHRS, CDR2 YFSETQ. The J segment lost 4 bases and the V segment lost 4 bases, leaving 14 bases of the junction unmatched. The CDR3 loop reads CASSAVGDRIFADTQYF. The DNA of the CDR3 is TGCGCCAGCAGCGCGGTAGGGGACAGGATTTTCGCAGATACGCAGTATTTT.

This clonotype has ten or more counts. The rearrangement joins TRBV20-1 to TRBJ2-1; a possible D gene is TRBD2 (6 bases). The V and J ends lost 3 bases and 5 bases respectively, with 20 bases between them. There are 16 residues in the CDR3. Per the germline V gene, CDR1 is DFQATT and CDR2 is SNEGSKA (reference sequence). CDR3 bases: TGCAGTGCTAGGGACTACGGGTCTGGGGCCAACAATGAGCAGTTCTTC. The encoded protein is CSARDYGSGANNEQFF.

Many counts were recorded for this clonotype. The J gene is TRBJ1-2, the V gene TRBV29-1, with a tentative D call TRBD1 (6 bases). This CDR3 comprises 14 residues. CDR1 is SQVTM and CDR2 is ANQGSEA in the germline V gene. With 6 bases removed from V and 6 bases from J, the gap between germline ends came to 20 bases. CDR3 protein: CSVSTGHHRDGYTF. In nucleotides, the CDR3 is TGCAGCGTCTCGACGGGACACCACAGAGATGGCTACACCTTC.

This clonotype was found many times. This chain uses TRBV4-2 with TRBJ2-7; 15 bases map to TRBD2. V trimming: 2 bases; J trimming: 0 bases; junction bases outside the gene matches: 5. CDR1 and CDR2 from the germline V gene are LGHNA and YNFKEQ. The CDR3 contains 18 residues. The CDR3 DNA is TGTGCCAGCAGCCAACGGACTAGCGGGGGGGGCCTCTCCTACGAGCAGTACTTC. It specifies CASSQRTSGGGLSYEQYF.

This clonotype was recorded at least ten times. This chain uses TRBV5-1 with TRBJ2-1, with a weak D call TRBD2 (5 bases). Germline CDR1 and CDR2: SGHRS and YFSETQ. The CDR3 runs to 15 residues. V lost 2 bases, J lost 3 bases, and 12 bases lay in between. CDR3: CASSFEGISYNEQFF. CDR3 nucleotide sequence: TGCGCCAGCAGCTTCGAGGGCATTAGCTACAATGAGCAGTTCTTC.

This clonotype has at least ten counts. The chain is built from TRBV11-2 and TRBJ1-1, with 7 bases matching TRBD1. Trimming took 1 base from V and 5 from J; bases not matched to a gene: 7. Germline CDR1 and CDR2: SGHAT and FQNNGV. The CDR3 runs 15 residues. The CDR3 loop reads CASSLVAGGGTEAFF. As DNA, the CDR3 is TGTGCCAGCAGCTTAGTGGCAGGGGGAGGAACTGAAGCTTTCTTT. Drawing the rest from reference TRBV11-2 and TRBJ1-1, the complete variable domain is EAGVAQSPRYKIIEKRQSVAFWCNPISGHATLYWYQQILGQGPKLLIQFQNNGVVDDSQLPKDRFSAERLKGVDSTLKIQPAKLEDSAVYLCASSLVAGGGTEAFFGQGTRLTVV.

This clonotype was observed at least ten times. The chain has TRBV27 and TRBJ2-1, with 8 bases aligning to TRBD2. The length of the CDR3 is 15 residues. Germline V gene sequence: CDR1 MNHEY, CDR2 SMNVEV (reference sequence). The ends lost 8 bases at V and 3 bases at J; junction bases unmatched: 9. CDR3 coding DNA: TGTGCCAGCCGATACCTTAGCGGGATCTACAATGAGCAGTTCTTC. Translating gives CASRYLSGIYNEQFF.

This clonotype was counted at least ten times. The V and J genes are TRBV7-3 and TRBJ1-1; D is undetermined. This CDR3 comprises 13 residues. Germline V gene lookup returns CDR1 SGHTA and CDR2 FQGTGA. V lost 5 bases, J lost 0 bases, and 7 bases lay in between. The CDR3 reads CASSRTVNTEAFF. The CDR3 DNA follows: TGTGCCAGCAGCCGGACCGTGAACACTGAAGCTTTCTTT.

This clonotype was observed at least ten times. The chain uses TRBV3-1 and TRBJ2-2; D remains ambiguous. The CDR3 covers 12 residues. The germline V and J ends were trimmed by 1 base and 8 bases, with 5 bases remaining between them. The germline CDR1 and CDR2 sequences are LGHDT and YNNKEL (reference sequence). CDR3 sequence (DNA): TGTGCCAGCAGCCAAGGGATGGGGGAGCTGTTTTTT. This codes for CASSQGMGELFF.

This clonotype has at least ten counts. The rearrangement joins TRBV27 to TRBJ2-1; 14 bases agree with TRBD2. Germline lookup yields CDR1 MNHEY and CDR2 SMNVEV (reference sequence). The V and J ends lost 5 bases and 5 bases, in that order; junction bases with no gene match: 5. The CDR3 spans 16 residues. CDR3 in DNA: TGTGCCAGCAGTCCCGGGACTAGCGGGAGTAACAATGAGCAGTTCTTC. It translates to CASSPGTSGSNNEQFF.

This clonotype has a count of ten or more. The chain recombines TRBV29-1 with TRBJ1-1, with 9 bases identical to TRBD1. The CDR3 loop spans 13 amino acids. After removal of 6 bases from V and 0 bases from J, the junction contained 2 bases not matched to a gene. Germline CDR1 is SQVTM and CDR2 is ANQGSEA. The CDR3 region is CSVGDRVNTEAFF. Written as DNA, the CDR3 is TGCAGCGTGGGGGACAGGGTGAACACTGAAGCTTTCTTT.

This clonotype was seen at least ten times. DNA for the CDR3: TGCGCCAGCAGCCCCGGGGGGGAGCTGTTTTTT. Its protein is CASSPGGELFF. This rearrangement joins TRBV4-1 to TRBJ2-2; D is unresolved. Deletions cut 4 bases from V and 8 bases from J, with 5 bases between. The CDR3 loop spans 11 amino acids. Germline assignment: CDR1 MGHRA and CDR2 YSYEKL.

This clonotype was detected ten times or more. V usage is TRBV12-3 or TRBV12-4 and J usage is TRBJ1-5; maybe TRBD1 (6 bases). The CDR3 has 14 amino acids. Trimming cost V 5 bases and J 6 bases, with 14 bases left between them. The CDR3 is CASSDWGAGQPQHF. Here the CDR3 DNA reads TGTGCCAGCAGTGATTGGGGGGCAGGTCAGCCCCAGCATTTT.

This clonotype was detected many times. The chain combines TRBV19 with TRBJ1-4, with TRBD1 matching over 7 bases. V trimming: 4 bases; J trimming: 5 bases; junction bases outside the gene matches: 7. The germline V gene has CDR1 LNHDA and CDR2 SQIVND (reference sequence). CDR3 length: 15 amino acids. In DNA, the CDR3 is TGTGCCAGTAGTACCAGGACAGGACAAAATGAAAAACTGTTTTTT. Encoded protein: CASSTRTGQNEKLFF.

In this sample, this clonotype turned up many times. The V and J genes are TRBV5-1 and TRBJ2-6; possibly TRBD1 or TRBD2 for D (5 bases each). The CDR3 has 14 amino acids. Between the trimmed V and J ends, which lost 3 bases and 1 base, there was a span of 5 bases. Germline CDR1 and CDR2: SGHRS and YFSETQ. In DNA form, the CDR3 reads TGCGCCAGCAGCTGGGGGTCTGGGGCCAACGTCCTGACTTTC. This codes for CASSWGSGANVLTF.

The table lists this clonotype with many counts. V and J are TRBV5-1 and TRBJ2-3, with D possibly TRBD1 on 5 matching bases. The V end was cut by 0 bases, the J end by 2 bases, with 10 bases between. The CDR3 has 15 residues. CDR1 SGHRS and CDR2 YFSETQ come from the germline V gene. The CDR3 coding sequence is TGCGCCAGCAGCTTGGACAGGACCTCCACAGATACGCAGTATTTT. Protein sequence: CASSLDRTSTDTQYF.

This clonotype was detected many times. V gene TRBV4-1 combines with J gene TRBJ1-4, with unresolved D. The CDR3 extends over 13 amino acids. Deletions cut 2 bases from V and 4 bases from J, with 5 bases between. CDR1 is MGHRA and CDR2 is YSYEKL in the germline V gene. CDR3 nucleotides: TGCGCCAGCAGCCAAATTGATAATGAAAAACTGTTTTTT. This codes for CASSQIDNEKLFF.

This clonotype was seen only a few times. A much larger clone lies one base from this, so it may be a read error. This chain uses TRBV2 with TRBJ1-5; D remains unclear. Looked up from germline, CDR1 is SNHLY and CDR2 is FYNNEI. The CDR3 contains 14 residues. The CDR3 here is CASSEGSSNQHQHF. The CDR3 coding sequence is TGTGCCAGCAGTGAGGGCAGTAGCAATCAGCACCAGCATTTT.

This clonotype was recorded many times. The V call is TRBV5-1, the J call TRBJ2-7; D may be TRBD1 (5 bases). Germline V gene data show CDR1 as SGHRS and CDR2 as YFSETQ. The CDR3 has 14 residues. Trimming left V 3 bases short and J 5 bases short, with 15 bases between. CDR3 region: CASSSPGRVDEQYF. CDR3 DNA sequence: TGCGCCAGCAGCTCCCCGGGCAGGGTGGACGAGCAGTACTTC.

This clonotype has at least ten counts. The chain links TRBV5-6 to TRBJ1-1; TRBD1 matches 12 bases. The CDR3 has 16 amino acids. V was clipped by 3 bases and J by 4 bases; unmatched bases: 7. Germline CDR1 reads SGHDT; CDR2 reads YYEEEE. The CDR3 loop reads CASSSTPGQGATEAFF. DNA for the CDR3: TGTGCCAGCAGCTCGACCCCGGGACAGGGGGCCACTGAAGCTTTCTTT.

This clonotype occurred many times. The chain carries TRBV20-1 and TRBJ2-1; the D gene could be TRBD1 or TRBD2 (5 bases each). V was clipped by 5 bases and J by 5 bases, with 19 bases between them. There are 15 residues in the CDR3. In germline, CDR1 is DFQATT, CDR2 SNEGSKA (reference sequence). This CDR3 reads CSARPTWDADNEQFF. The CDR3 DNA follows: TGCAGTGCTCGACCTACCTGGGACGCCGACAATGAGCAGTTCTTC.

The sample holds many counts of this clonotype. The chain uses TRBV6-2 or TRBV6-3 and TRBJ2-4, with TRBD1 as a possible D gene (5 bases). The CDR3 consists of 13 residues. The V end lost 4 bases, the J end lost 6 bases, and 10 bases lay between the germline ends. Germline CDR1 and CDR2: MNHEY and SVGEGT. The CDR3 coding sequence is TGTGCCAGCAGTTTCACTCAGGGAAACATTCAGTACTTC. Its translation is CASSFTQGNIQYF.

This clonotype was recorded many times. This chain links TRBV27 with TRBJ2-7; the D call may be TRBD1 or TRBD2 (5 bases each). The length of the CDR3 is 15 residues. V lost 4 bases and J 4 bases, leaving 17 bases between the germline ends. Germline CDR1 is MNHEY and CDR2 is SMNVEV (reference sequence). CDR3 loop: CASSSGTGMGYEQYF. CDR3 in DNA: TGTGCCAGCAGTTCGGGGACGGGGATGGGTTACGAGCAGTACTTC.

This clonotype has at least ten counts. The chain employs TRBV15 and TRBJ2-2; 8 nucleotides align to TRBD1. V was clipped by 1 base and J by 4 bases; unmatched bases: 5. The CDR3 is 16 amino acids. Germline V CDR1 and CDR2: LNHNV, YYDKDF (reference sequence). The chain's CDR3 is CATSRAGTGLTGELFF. As DNA, the CDR3 is TGTGCCACCAGCAGAGCCGGGACAGGTCTCACCGGGGAGCTGTTTTTT.

The gene calls are TRBV6-1 and TRBJ2-7, with D perhaps matching TRBD1 (5 bases). Germline V CDR1 and CDR2: MNHNS, SASEGT. V lost 4 bases, J lost 0 bases, and 10 bases lay in between. The CDR3 loop spans 14 amino acids. CDR3 amino acids: CASSAAGLSYEQYF. Here the CDR3 DNA reads TGTGCCAGCAGTGCGGCAGGGCTCTCCTACGAGCAGTACTTC.

This clonotype was seen many times. The chain links TRBV5-1 to TRBJ2-5; no definite D call. The germline V gene has CDR1 SGHRS and CDR2 YFSETQ. The CDR3 runs 11 residues. V was clipped by 5 bases and J by 6 bases, with 8 bases between them. The CDR3 protein is CASSYEQTQYF. For the CDR3, the DNA is TGCGCCAGCAGTTATGAGCAGACCCAGTACTTC.

This clonotype was counted at least ten times. The chain recombines TRBV4-1 with TRBJ2-1, with 8 bases fitting TRBD2. J gave up 2 bases and V 6 bases, and 9 bases lay outside the gene matches. Germline V gene data show CDR1 as MGHRA and CDR2 as YSYEKL. This CDR3 has 16 residues. This CDR3 reads CASSQDGGATYNEQFF. The CDR3 DNA sequence: TGCGCCAGCAGTCAGGACGGGGGGGCCACCTACAATGAGCAGTTCTTC.